The clone carrying this T cell receptor (beta chain) occurred many times. As yet, its antigen is unknown. The germline V gene encodes CDR1 KGHSH and CDR2 LQKENI. The V end lost 0 bases, the J end lost 6 bases, and 17 bases lay between the germline ends. This CDR3 is 16 amino acids long. These data belong to a study of breast tumors, draining lymph nodes, adjacent tissues. Study-wide points: That most tumor T cells come from lymph nodes remained unproven. Compared with basal-like, luminal-like tumors shared significantly more repertoire with nontumor tissue. Tumors had less TCR diversity than lymph nodes, more than nontumor tissue. Data fit most tumor T cells coming from lymph node, expanding in tumor.

Axillary draining lymph nodes of breast cancer patients supplied the node samples. TCRdb analysed the multiplex PCR reads with MiXCR anew, one entry per CDR3 protein. Here the sample spans about 230,000 distinct CDR3 sequences, 32% being singletons. The chain employs TRBV18 and TRBJ1-2; D is uncertain. The TCR sequence derives from a female donor with breast cancer. Some clones in this sample may be carry-over from other donors' samples. Sequencing used axillary lymph node tissue. The CDR3 reads CASSPPIFRPGDGYTF. CDR3 nucleotides: TGTGCCAGCTCACCACCGATTTTCCGACCCGGGGATGGCTACACCTTC.